The 30 T cell receptor beta chains in this list originate from one sample, sequenced in a study of T cell responses to AZD1222 COVID-19 vaccine. Profiling relied on immunoSEQ multiplex PCR, and the TCRdb table lists in-frame clones only, not all of them. The table lists 200,000 or so clones, more than 75% of them singletons. The sequenced sample was peripheral blood, obtained on day 0 of AZD1222 vaccination. Receptor source: an adult in good health.

A word on this clone: An end of the junction does not agree with germline; a read error may underlie this. The rearrangement uses TRBV6-6 and TRBJ2-7; D not certain. The CDR3 extends over 12 amino acids. Germline CDR1 reads MNHNY; CDR2 reads SVGAGI (reference sequence). The CDR3 is CASSYHSSEQYF. CDR3 nucleotide sequence: TGTGCCAGCAGTTACCACTCCTCCGAGCAGTACTTC.

The chain recombines TRBV12-3 or TRBV12-4 with TRBJ1-1, with a possible D match to TRBD1 (6 bases). This CDR3 spans 11 amino acids. The V and J ends lost 6 bases and 10 bases respectively, with 12 bases between them. CDR3 in amino acids: CASRSGAGAFF. The CDR3 DNA sequence: TGTGCCAGCAGGTCGGGGGCTGGAGCTTTCTTT.

The chain carries TRBV7-8 and TRBJ1-4, with D hard to call. Trimming shortened V by 1 base and J by 1 base, and 4 bases separated the two germline ends. The germline gives CDR1 SGHVS, CDR2 FQNEAQ. The CDR3 runs 14 residues. The CDR3: CASSLVGTNEKLFF. CDR3 nucleotides: TGTGCCAGCAGCTTAGTTGGAACTAATGAAAAACTGTTTTTT.

This chain uses TRBV6-5 with TRBJ2-2; unclear D gene. Germline V lookup: CDR1 MNHEY, CDR2 SVGAGI. With 4 bases removed from V and 6 bases from J, the gap between germline ends came to 9 bases. The CDR3 is 13 residues long. CDR3 protein: CASSSVGAGELFF. CDR3 nucleotides: TGTGCCAGCAGTTCCGTTGGGGCCGGGGAGCTGTTTTTT.

This sequence joins TRBV6-2 or TRBV6-3 and TRBJ2-3; TRBD2 agrees at 10 bases. The V and J ends lost 8 bases and 6 bases, in that order; junction bases with no gene match: 11. The CDR3 length is 15 residues. Germline CDR1 is MNHEY and CDR2 is SVGEGT. The CDR3 sequence: CASGQSGGALDTQYF. The DNA for the CDR3 is TGTGCCAGCGGCCAGAGCGGGGGGGCCTTGGATACGCAGTATTTT.

The chain links TRBV28 to TRBJ2-7; unclear D gene. This CDR3 comprises 12 residues. The germline V gene has CDR1 MDHEN and CDR2 SYDVKM. V was cut by 7 bases and J by 2 bases, with 9 bases left in between. CDR3 residues: CASTDFPYEQYF. CDR3 sequence (DNA): TGTGCCAGCACCGACTTTCCCTACGAGCAGTACTTC.

The table lists this clone with a count of one. This chain uses TRBV28 with TRBJ2-5, with D unclear. Germline V gene lookup returns CDR1 MDHEN and CDR2 SYDVKM. This CDR3 spans 13 amino acids. With 5 bases removed from V and 5 bases from J, the gap between germline ends came to 12 bases. The chain's CDR3 is CASSPSGMETQYF. The CDR3 DNA follows: TGTGCCAGCAGTCCTAGTGGGATGGAGACCCAGTACTTC. The whole variable domain, filled in from reference TRBV28 and TRBJ2-5, reads DVKVTQSSRYLVKRTGEKVFLECVQDMDHENMFWYRQDPGLGLRLIYFSYDVKMKEKGDIPEGYSVSREKKERFSLILESASTNQTSMYLCASSPSGMETQYFGPGTRLLVL.

This chain links TRBV28 with TRBJ2-1, with 12 bases lining up with TRBD2. This CDR3 region has 15 residues. Germline V gene sequence: CDR1 MDHEN, CDR2 SYDVKM. V shed 8 bases and J 5 bases; nucleotides not matched to a gene: 7. The CDR3 protein is CASVTSGSFNNEQFF. The DNA of the CDR3 is TGTGCCAGCGTGACTAGCGGGAGTTTCAACAATGAGCAGTTCTTC.

The rearrangement joins TRBV9 to TRBJ1-6; unclear D gene. This CDR3 is built from 16 residues. V lost 3 bases and J 7 bases, leaving 17 bases between the germline ends. The germline V gene has CDR1 SGDLS and CDR2 YYNGEE. CDR3 region: CASSATSPIGNSPLHF. For the CDR3, the DNA is TGTGCCAGCAGCGCCACTAGCCCAATAGGGAATTCACCCCTCCACTTT.

The chain combines TRBV29-1 with TRBJ1-1, with TRBD1 identical over 9 bases. V dropped 6 bases and J dropped 4; count of bases not matched to a gene: 6. Germline V gives CDR1 SQVTM, CDR2 ANQGSEA. This CDR3 spans 13 amino acids. The CDR3 DNA reads as TGCAGCGTAGCCGGGACAGGGTTCACTGAAGCTTTCTTT. As protein: CSVAGTGFTEAFF.

This chain uses TRBV6-2 or TRBV6-3 with TRBJ2-2, with 8 positions matching TRBD1. The ends lost 0 bases at V and 6 bases at J; junction bases unmatched: 6. This CDR3 is 16 amino acids long. CDR1 and CDR2 (germline): MNHEY, SVGEGT. The CDR3 here is CASSYSLNRGAGELFF. The CDR3 DNA reads as TGTGCCAGCAGTTACTCGTTAAACAGGGGGGCCGGGGAGCTGTTTTTT.

The chain couples TRBV27 to TRBJ2-5; no clear D. Trimming cost V 2 bases and J 0 bases, with 4 bases left between them. CDR1 MNHEY and CDR2 SMNVEV come from the germline V gene (reference sequence). The CDR3 covers 13 residues. For the CDR3, the DNA is TGTGCCAGCAGTTTAATATACCAAGAGACCCAGTACTTC. Its translation is CASSLIYQETQYF.

J is TRBJ2-7 and V is TRBV7-2; TRBD1 might be the D (6 bases). Germline V gene sequence: CDR1 SGHTA, CDR2 FQGNSA. The ends were cut back, 5 bases at V and 6 bases at J, with 11 bases in the middle. The CDR3 length is 12 residues. The CDR3 bases are TGTGCCAGCAGCATCACAGGGTTCGAGCAGTACTTC. This encodes CASSITGFEQYF. Together with reference TRBV7-2 and TRBJ2-7, the CDR3 gives the full variable domain: GAGVSQSPSNKVTEKGKDVELRCDPISGHTALYWYRQSLGQGLEFLIYFQGNSAPDKSGLPSDRFSAERTGGSVSTLTIQRTQQEDSAVYLCASSITGFEQYFGPGTRLTVT.

J is TRBJ2-7 and V is TRBV19; either TRBD1 or TRBD2 may supply D (5 bases each). Germline CDR1 LNHDA, CDR2 SQIVND (reference sequence). Trimming pared 4 bases from V and 6 bases from J, leaving 22 bases between. CDR3 length: 16 residues. The CDR3 loop reads CASSTWGAQVSFEQYF. CDR3 coding DNA: TGTGCCAGTAGTACCTGGGGAGCACAGGTTTCGTTCGAGCAGTACTTC.

V usage is TRBV23-1 and J usage is TRBJ2-3, with 9 bases lining up with TRBD1. TRBV23-1 carries the ORF label, with uncertain function. The CDR3 is 16 amino acids. J lost 3 bases, V lost 3 bases, and 7 bases had no gene match. This CDR3 is CASSHRGGQGTDTQYF. DNA of the CDR3: TGCGCCAGCAGTCATCGCGGAGGACAGGGGACAGATACGCAGTATTTT.

The chain links TRBV28 to TRBJ1-4; 7 bases align to TRBD1. V lost 2 bases and J lost 11; bases outside the gene matches: 8. The CDR3 runs to 14 residues. The germline CDR1 and CDR2 sequences are MDHEN and SYDVKM. The CDR3 DNA is TGTGCCAGCAGTTTAGAGGGGGCGTTTGAGAAACTGTTTTTT. It translates to CASSLEGAFEKLFF.

The chain has TRBV13 and TRBJ1-2; perhaps TRBD1 as D (6 bases). Germline V gene data show CDR1 as PRHDT and CDR2 as FYEKMQ (reference sequence). Trimming shortened V by 2 bases and J by 13 bases, and 17 bases separated the two germline ends. The CDR3 consists of 13 residues. Here the CDR3 DNA reads TGTGCCAGCAGCTTAAGGGGATCAGGGACAAGCACCTTC. Translating it yields CASSLRGSGTSTF.

The CDR3: CASSSGTAWSNQPQHF. CDR3 in DNA: TGTGCCAGCAGCTCCGGGACGGCCTGGAGCAATCAGCCCCAGCATTTT. The chain recombines TRBV7-2 with TRBJ1-5; a possible D gene is TRBD1 (5 bases). CDR1 is SGHTA, CDR2 FQGNSA, per germline. The CDR3 has 16 amino acids. V lost 4 bases and J 1 base, leaving 14 bases between the germline ends.

In its sample, this clone was seen a few times. Here the CDR3 reads CSVEDSSYEQYF. CDR3 DNA: TGCAGCGTTGAAGACTCGAGCTACGAGCAGTACTTC. The chain is built from TRBV29-1 and TRBJ2-7; D gene ambiguous. V lost 0 bases and J lost 3, with 6 bases in between. Germline lookup yields CDR1 SQVTM and CDR2 ANQGSEA. The CDR3 is 12 residues long.

V and J are TRBV28 and TRBJ2-1, with unresolved D. Germline loops: CDR1 MDHEN, CDR2 SYDVKM. Trimming took 1 base from V and 7 from J, leaving 5 bases between them. The length of the CDR3 is 12 residues. CDR3 protein: CASSLYKNEQFF. DNA for the CDR3: TGTGCCAGCAGTTTATATAAGAATGAGCAGTTCTTC.

The J gene is TRBJ2-5, the V gene TRBV4-2; D is possibly TRBD1 (5 bases). The V end was cut by 4 bases, the J end by 7 bases, with 19 bases between. This CDR3 is 15 amino acids long. In germline, CDR1 is LGHNA, CDR2 YNFKEQ. The CDR3 is CASSPSGTGAGTQYF. CDR3 nucleotides: TGTGCCAGCAGCCCCTCCGGAACAGGTGCTGGGACCCAGTACTTC.

V usage is TRBV4-1 and J usage is TRBJ2-1, with 7 bases fitting TRBD2. This CDR3 contains 15 residues. Losses at the gene ends were 2 bases for V and 3 bases for J; bases not matched to a gene: 4. The germline CDR1 and CDR2 sequences are MGHRA and YSYEKL. The DNA of the CDR3 is TGCGCCAGCAGCCAAACGCCGGGGGGCTACAATGAGCAGTTCTTC. Its protein product is CASSQTPGGYNEQFF.

The rearrangement links TRBV4-3 to TRBJ2-1; 7 positions match TRBD2. This CDR3 is built from 16 residues. The germline V gene encodes CDR1 LGHNA and CDR2 YSLEER. Trimming at V came to 0 bases and at J to 6 bases, leaving 8 bases not matched to a gene. The CDR3 DNA sequence: TGCGCCAGCAGCCAAGAAGGACTAGGTCACCCCAATGAGCAGTTCTTC. Amino acid sequence: CASSQEGLGHPNEQFF.

The chain links TRBV6-5 to TRBJ2-7; 9 positions match TRBD2. CDR1 and CDR2 from the germline V gene are MNHEY and SVGAGI. The CDR3 has 16 amino acids. Trimming cost V 2 bases and J 4 bases; bases outside gene matches: 9. The chain's CDR3 is CASSYSPSGIGYEQYF. The DNA for the CDR3 is TGTGCCAGCAGTTACAGCCCTAGCGGGATCGGGTACGAGCAGTACTTC.

This rearrangement joins TRBV29-1 to TRBJ1-2; 10 bases align to TRBD1. The CDR3 consists of 14 residues. CDR1 and CDR2 (germline): SQVTM, ANQGSEA. The J segment lost 8 bases and the V segment lost 6 bases, leaving 12 bases of the junction unmatched. As DNA, the CDR3 is TGCAGCGTGATTAGGACAGGGGGACCTATGGGCTACACCTTC. Amino acid sequence: CSVIRTGGPMGYTF.

V is TRBV28 and J is TRBJ2-2; the match to TRBD2 covers 7 bases. This CDR3 region has 17 residues. J gave up 2 bases and V 2 bases, and 8 bases lay outside the gene matches. Germline V gives CDR1 MDHEN, CDR2 SYDVKM. The CDR3 DNA sequence: TGTGCCAGCAGTTTAGGGGCGGGAGCCAAAAACACCGGGGAGCTGTTTTTT. This translates into CASSLGAGAKNTGELFF. The whole variable domain, filled in from reference TRBV28 and TRBJ2-2, reads DVKVTQSSRYLVKRTGEKVFLECVQDMDHENMFWYRQDPGLGLRLIYFSYDVKMKEKGDIPEGYSVSREKKERFSLILESASTNQTSMYLCASSLGAGAKNTGELFFGEGSRLTVL.

V is TRBV28 and J is TRBJ2-5; D is possibly TRBD1 or TRBD2 (5 bases each). In germline, CDR1 is MDHEN, CDR2 SYDVKM. V lost 3 bases and J lost 13, with 15 bases in between. This CDR3 contains 12 residues. For the CDR3, the DNA is TGTGCCAGCAGTTTGGACTTGGGGCGGAGGTACTTC. As protein: CASSLDLGRRYF.

The chain combines TRBV25-1 with TRBJ1-2; no clear D gene. Trimming cost V 2 bases and J 4 bases, with 5 bases left between them. CDR1 is MGHDK, CDR2 SYGVNS, per germline. The CDR3 has 12 residues. In DNA form, the CDR3 reads TGTGCCAGCAGTGAAGTGGCCTATGGCTACACCTTC. Translation gives CASSEVAYGYTF.

The chain carries TRBV11-3 and TRBJ1-3; TRBD1 matches at 7 bases. After removal of 5 bases from V and 1 base from J, the junction contained 5 bases not matched to a gene. There are 15 residues in the CDR3. Germline V lookup: CDR1 SGHNT, CDR2 YENEEA. The CDR3 here is CASSLGTASGNTIYF. The CDR3 DNA reads as TGTGCCAGCAGCCTGGGGACAGCTTCTGGAAACACCATATATTTT.

The J gene is TRBJ1-4, the V gene TRBV5-1, with 7 bases fitting TRBD1. Germline CDR1 and CDR2: SGHRS and YFSETQ. V gave up 1 base and J gave up 2 bases; unmatched junction bases: 2. CDR3 length: 15 residues. The CDR3 nucleotides read TGCGCCAGCAGCTTGCAGACAGGGACTAATGAAAAACTGTTTTTT. Its protein product is CASSLQTGTNEKLFF.